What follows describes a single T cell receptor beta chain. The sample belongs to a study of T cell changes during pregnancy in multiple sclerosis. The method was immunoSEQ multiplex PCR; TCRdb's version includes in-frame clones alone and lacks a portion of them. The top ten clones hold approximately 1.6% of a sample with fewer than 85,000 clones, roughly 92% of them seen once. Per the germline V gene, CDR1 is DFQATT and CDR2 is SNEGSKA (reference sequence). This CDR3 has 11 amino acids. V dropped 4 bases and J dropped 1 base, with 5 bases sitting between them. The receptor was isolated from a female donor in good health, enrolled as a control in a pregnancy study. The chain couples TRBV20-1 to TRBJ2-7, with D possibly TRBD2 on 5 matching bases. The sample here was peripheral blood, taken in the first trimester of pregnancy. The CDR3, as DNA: TGCAGTGCTAAGCGGTCCTACGAGCAGTACTTC. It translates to CSAKRSYEQYF.